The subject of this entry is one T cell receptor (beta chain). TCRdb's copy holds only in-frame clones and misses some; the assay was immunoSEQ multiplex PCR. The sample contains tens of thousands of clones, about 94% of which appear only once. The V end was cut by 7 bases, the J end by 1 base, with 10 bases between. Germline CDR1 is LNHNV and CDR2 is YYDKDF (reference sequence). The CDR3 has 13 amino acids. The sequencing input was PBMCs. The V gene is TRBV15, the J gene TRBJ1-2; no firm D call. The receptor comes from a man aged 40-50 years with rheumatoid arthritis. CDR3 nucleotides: TGTGCCACCACCGGGTATTTTAACTATGGCTACACCTTC. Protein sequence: CATTGYFNYGYTF.